This is a list of T cell receptor beta chains from one sample in a study of multiple sclerosis patients with progressive multifocal leukoencephalopathy. The protocol was immunoSEQ multiplex PCR, while the TCRdb copy is restricted to in-frame clones and leaves out a portion. The sample has about 30,000 clones, around 91% seen once. Sequencing used PBMCs, obtained from a patient treated with natalizumab. The receptors were sampled from a human donor with multiple sclerosis. Both conserved end residues are trimmed from each CDR3. D genes are given only for firm matches.

v_gene	d_gene	CDR3aa
TRBV7-3	TRBD1	ASSSGTGDTIY
TRBV29-1	TRBD1	SGRDSLNTEAF
TRBV4-1	NA	ASSQGGRGYT
TRBV27	TRBD1	ASSPDRAGELF
TRBV9	NA	ASSVGVPGELF
TRBV20-1	TRBD1	SANTGGEQF
TRBV6-6	NA	ASSYSPTAYEQY
TRBV19	NA	ASSKSYRGPANTQY
TRBV15	NA	ATSRVRQLNQPQH
TRBV19	NA	ATSRPGESPLH
TRBV4-2	NA	ASSHEVWGSEAF
TRBV7-2	TRBD2	ASSVLAGGSSYNEQF
TRBV5-1	NA	ASSLLGNRAGVDYGYT
TRBV28	NA	ASSFPVGLRQPQH
TRBV6-5	TRBD1	ASSISTGSYEQY
TRBV16	NA	ASSQGTEGEAF
TRBV10-2	NA	ASSGGWASGNTIY
TRBV11-2	NA	ASSLGTEAF
TRBV7-9	NA	ASSAGTRSPQH
TRBV7-6	NA	ASSLGGGSYEQY
TRBV5-4	NA	ASSFYRDGETQY
TRBV5-6	TRBD1	ASSHRGPLYEQY
TRBV7-9	TRBD2	ASSFLAGDTGELF
TRBV21-1	NA	ASRKTAVAPEAF
TRBV4-2	TRBD1	ASRVDDRGNTDTQY
TRBV9	NA	ASSPRGASSYEQY
TRBV2	NA	ASSDLARGYGYT
TRBV7-2	TRBD2	ASSKQTSGTDTQY
TRBV12-5	NA	ASGRGGANTGELF
TRBV6-1	NA	ASVQGTLGTGELF
TRBV5-1	NA	ASSPRLLATQYNEQF
TRBV28	NA	ASSTGIEKDTQY
TRBV5-6	NA	ASSLGSKAQETQY
TRBV5-1	TRBD1	ASSLGDRGDGYT
TRBV5-1	NA	ASSSPRVLSGANVLT
TRBV27	TRBD2	ASSPRGAGTGELF
TRBV6-1	NA	ASSEVGRGTGELF
TRBV5-6	TRBD1	ASSLLLGQGASTGELF
TRBV6-6	NA	ASSNSPAYEQY
TRBV6-1	NA	ASSEAPGPTNSPLH
TRBV27	TRBD1	ATAGTGGGLETQY
TRBV6-5	NA	ASRMGRNLNEKLF
TRBV28	NA	ASSPGNTEAF
TRBV19	NA	ASSSRKANRKTYGYT
TRBV28	NA	ASTTQATGSWNTEAF
TRBV6-5	TRBD1	ASSYSDRGSGEQY
TRBV18	NA	ASSPPRGRSSEKLF
TRBV10-3	NA	AISPKGGNTEAF